This T cell receptor (beta chain) was retrieved from a study of cytomegalovirus exposure and HLA in healthy donors. Researchers ran the PCR with 60 Vbeta and 13 Jbeta primers. TCRdb's copy holds only in-frame clones and misses some; the assay was immunoSEQ multiplex PCR. The sample includes some 150,000 clones, roughly 85% of them seen just once. This clone was observed once. Its antigen remains unidentified. Whole-study results and caveats: TCR beta sequences reportedly predicted most subjects' HLA-A and HLA-B alleles accurately. With further analysis later on, most CMV-associated TCR beta chains appeared HLA-restricted. A later analysis linked a missense DCLRE1C variant to TCR beta V- and J-gene trimming.

V dropped 4 bases and J dropped 7; count of bases not matched to a gene: 3. This CDR3 has 15 amino acids. The V gene's germline CDR1 is MNHEY and CDR2 SVGAGI. Those who donated were healthy bone marrow donors. The J gene is TRBJ2-2, the V gene TRBV6-5; the match to TRBD2 covers 13 bases. Material: PBMCs. The TCR originated in a male donor in good health and CMV-seronegative. The CDR3 sequence: CASSSLAGGDGELFF. CDR3 in DNA: TGTGCCAGCAGTTCACTAGCGGGGGGGGACGGGGAGCTGTTTTTT.